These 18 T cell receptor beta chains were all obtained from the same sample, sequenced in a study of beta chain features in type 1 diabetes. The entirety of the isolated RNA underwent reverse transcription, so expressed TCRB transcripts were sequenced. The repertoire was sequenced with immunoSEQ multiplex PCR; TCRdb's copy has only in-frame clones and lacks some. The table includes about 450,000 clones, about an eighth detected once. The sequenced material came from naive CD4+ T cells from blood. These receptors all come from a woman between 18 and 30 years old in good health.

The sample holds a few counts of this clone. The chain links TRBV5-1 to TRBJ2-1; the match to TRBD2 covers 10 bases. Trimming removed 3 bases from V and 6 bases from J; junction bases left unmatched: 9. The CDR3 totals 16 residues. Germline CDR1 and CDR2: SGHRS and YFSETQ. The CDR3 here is CASSWPLAGDTNEQFF. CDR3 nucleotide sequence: TGCGCCAGCAGCTGGCCGCTAGCGGGGGATACCAATGAGCAGTTCTTC.

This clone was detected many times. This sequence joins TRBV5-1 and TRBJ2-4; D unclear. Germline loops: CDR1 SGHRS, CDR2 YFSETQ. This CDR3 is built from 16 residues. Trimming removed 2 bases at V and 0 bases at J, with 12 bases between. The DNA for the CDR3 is TGCGCCAGCAGCTTAGACATGCGTCTAGCCAAAAACATTCAGTACTTC. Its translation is CASSLDMRLAKNIQYF. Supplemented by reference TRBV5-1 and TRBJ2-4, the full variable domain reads KAGVTQTPRYLIKTRGQQVTLSCSPISGHRSVSWYQQTPGQGLQFLFEYFSETQRNKGNFPGRFSGRQFSNSRSEMNVSTLELGDSALYLCASSLDMRLAKNIQYFGAGTRLSVL.

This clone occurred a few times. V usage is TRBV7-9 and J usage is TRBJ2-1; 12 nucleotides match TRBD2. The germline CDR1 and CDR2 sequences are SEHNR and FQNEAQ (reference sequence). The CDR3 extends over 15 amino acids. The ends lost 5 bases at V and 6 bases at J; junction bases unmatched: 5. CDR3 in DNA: TGTGCCAGCAGCATGCTAGCGGGAGGGCCCAATGAGCAGTTCTTC. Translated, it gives CASSMLAGGPNEQFF.

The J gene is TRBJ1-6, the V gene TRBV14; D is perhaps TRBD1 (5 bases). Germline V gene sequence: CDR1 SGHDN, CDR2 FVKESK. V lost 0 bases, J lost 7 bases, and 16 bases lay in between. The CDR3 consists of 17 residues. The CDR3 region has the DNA TGTGCCAGCAGCCAAGAGTTTCGAGGGGAATGGAATTCACCCCTCCACTTT. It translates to CASSQEFRGEWNSPLHF. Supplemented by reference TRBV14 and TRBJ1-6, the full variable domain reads EAGVTQFPSHSVIEKGQTVTLRCDPISGHDNLYWYRRVMGKEIKFLLHFVKESKQDESGMPNNRFLAERTGGTYSTLKVQPAELEDSGVYFCASSQEFRGEWNSPLHFGNGTRLTVT.

The CDR3 DNA reads as TGTGCCAGCACCAAACTACAGGGGAACCTGTACTTC. Translated, it gives CASTKLQGNLYF. The V call is TRBV27, the J call TRBJ2-7, with 7 bases aligning to TRBD1. The V gene end was trimmed by 7 bases and the J gene end by 12 bases; junction bases not matched to a gene: 12. CDR3 size: 12 residues. Germline V gene data show CDR1 as MNHEY and CDR2 as SMNVEV (reference sequence).

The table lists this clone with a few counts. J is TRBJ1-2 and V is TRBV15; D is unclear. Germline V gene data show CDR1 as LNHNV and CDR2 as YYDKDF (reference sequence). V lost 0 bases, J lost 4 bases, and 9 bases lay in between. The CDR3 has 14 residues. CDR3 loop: CATSRDRDPYGYTF. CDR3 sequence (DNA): TGTGCCACCAGCAGAGACCGGGATCCCTATGGCTACACCTTC.

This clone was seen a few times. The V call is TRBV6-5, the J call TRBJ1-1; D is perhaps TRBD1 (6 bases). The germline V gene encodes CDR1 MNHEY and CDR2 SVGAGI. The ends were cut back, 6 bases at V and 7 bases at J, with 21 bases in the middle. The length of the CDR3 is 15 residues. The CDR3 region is CASRVGQLDTDEAFF. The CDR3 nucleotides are TGTGCCAGCAGAGTTGGACAGCTAGATACCGATGAAGCTTTCTTT.

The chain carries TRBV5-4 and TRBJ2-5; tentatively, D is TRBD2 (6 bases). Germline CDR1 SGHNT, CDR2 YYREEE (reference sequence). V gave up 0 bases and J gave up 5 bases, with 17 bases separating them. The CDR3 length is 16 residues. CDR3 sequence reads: CASSLDTTRRKETQYF. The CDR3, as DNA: TGTGCCAGCAGCTTGGATACGACTAGGAGGAAGGAGACCCAGTACTTC.

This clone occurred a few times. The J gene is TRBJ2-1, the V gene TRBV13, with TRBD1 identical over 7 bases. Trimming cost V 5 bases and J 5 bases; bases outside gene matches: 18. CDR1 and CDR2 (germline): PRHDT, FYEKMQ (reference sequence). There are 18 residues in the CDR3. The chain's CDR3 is CASSPRGGKLGLNNEQFF. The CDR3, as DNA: TGTGCCAGCAGCCCACGAGGGGGCAAGTTAGGGTTGAACAATGAGCAGTTCTTC.

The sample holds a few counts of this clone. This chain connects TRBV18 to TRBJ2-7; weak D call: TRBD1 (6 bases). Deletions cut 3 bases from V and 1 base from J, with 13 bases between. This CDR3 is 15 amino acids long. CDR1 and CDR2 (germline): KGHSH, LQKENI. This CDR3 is CASSPIGQLSYEQYF. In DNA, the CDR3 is TGTGCCAGCTCACCCATCGGACAGCTATCCTACGAGCAGTACTTC. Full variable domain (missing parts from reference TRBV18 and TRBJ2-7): NAGVMQNPRHLVRRRGQEARLRCSPMKGHSHVYWYRQLPEEGLKFMVYLQKENIIDESGMPKERFSAEFPKEGPSILRIQQVVRGDSAAYFCASSPIGQLSYEQYFGPGTRLTVT.

CDR3 coding DNA: TGTGCCTGGAGGAAGGGACAGGTTGAAGCTTTCTTT. It translates to CAWRKGQVEAFF. This chain links TRBV30 with TRBJ1-1; 8 bases agree with TRBD1. V trimming: 3 bases; J trimming: 7 bases; junction bases outside the gene matches: 4. Germline V gene lookup returns CDR1 GTSNPN and CDR2 SVGIG (reference sequence). The CDR3 is made up of 12 amino acids.

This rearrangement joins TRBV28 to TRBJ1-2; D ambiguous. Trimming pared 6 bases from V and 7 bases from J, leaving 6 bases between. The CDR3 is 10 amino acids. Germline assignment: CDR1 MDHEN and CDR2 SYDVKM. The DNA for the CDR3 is TGTGCCAGCAGAGGGAGTGGCTACACCTTC. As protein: CASRGSGYTF.

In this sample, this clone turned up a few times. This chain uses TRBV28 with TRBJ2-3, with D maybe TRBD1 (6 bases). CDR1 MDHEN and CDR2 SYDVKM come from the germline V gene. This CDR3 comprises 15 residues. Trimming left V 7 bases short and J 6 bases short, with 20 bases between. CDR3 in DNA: TGTGCCAGCAACTCGAATCAGGGGAGCTTGGATACGCAGTATTTT. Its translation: CASNSNQGSLDTQYF. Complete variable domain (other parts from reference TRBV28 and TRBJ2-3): DVKVTQSSRYLVKRTGEKVFLECVQDMDHENMFWYRQDPGLGLRLIYFSYDVKMKEKGDIPEGYSVSREKKERFSLILESASTNQTSMYLCASNSNQGSLDTQYFGPGTRLTVL.

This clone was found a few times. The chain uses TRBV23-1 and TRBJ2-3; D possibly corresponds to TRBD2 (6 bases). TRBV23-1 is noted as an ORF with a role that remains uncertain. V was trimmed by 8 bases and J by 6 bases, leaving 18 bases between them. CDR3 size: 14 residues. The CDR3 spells CASVSGGVPDTQYF. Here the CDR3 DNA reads TGCGCCAGCGTGAGCGGAGGGGTGCCGGATACGCAGTATTTT.

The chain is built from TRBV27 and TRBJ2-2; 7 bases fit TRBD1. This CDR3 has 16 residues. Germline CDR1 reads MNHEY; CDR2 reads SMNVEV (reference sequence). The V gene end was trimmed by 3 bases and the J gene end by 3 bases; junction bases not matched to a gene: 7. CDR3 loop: CASSFFGTAYTGELFF. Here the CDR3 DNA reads TGTGCCAGCAGTTTCTTTGGGACAGCCTACACCGGGGAGCTGTTTTTT.

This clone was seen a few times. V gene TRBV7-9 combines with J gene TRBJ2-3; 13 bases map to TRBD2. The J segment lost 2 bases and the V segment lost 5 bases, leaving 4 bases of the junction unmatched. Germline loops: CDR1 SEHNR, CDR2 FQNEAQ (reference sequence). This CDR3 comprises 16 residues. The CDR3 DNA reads TGTGCCAGCAGCACCGGACTAGCGGGGGCCACAGATACGCAGTATTTT. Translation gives CASSTGLAGATDTQYF. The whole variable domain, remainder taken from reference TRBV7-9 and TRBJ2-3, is DTGVSQNPRHKITKRGQNVTFRCDPISEHNRLYWYRQTLGQGPEFLTYFQNEAQLEKSRLLSDRFSAERPKGSFSTLEIQRTEQGDSAMYLCASSTGLAGATDTQYFGPGTRLTVL.

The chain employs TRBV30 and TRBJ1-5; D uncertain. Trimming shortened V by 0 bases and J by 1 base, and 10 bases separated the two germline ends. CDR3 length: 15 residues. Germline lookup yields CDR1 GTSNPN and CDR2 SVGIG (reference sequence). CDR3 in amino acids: CAWSVLGPSNQPQHF. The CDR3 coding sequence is TGTGCCTGGAGTGTACTAGGACCAAGCAATCAGCCCCAGCATTTT.

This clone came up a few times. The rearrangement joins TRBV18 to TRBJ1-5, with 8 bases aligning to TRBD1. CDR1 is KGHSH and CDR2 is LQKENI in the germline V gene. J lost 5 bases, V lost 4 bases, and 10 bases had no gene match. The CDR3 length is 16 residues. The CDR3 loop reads CASSQDRVRGHQPQHF. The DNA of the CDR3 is TGTGCCAGCTCACAGGACAGGGTACGGGGCCATCAGCCCCAGCATTTT. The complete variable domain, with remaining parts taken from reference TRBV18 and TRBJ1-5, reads NAGVMQNPRHLVRRRGQEARLRCSPMKGHSHVYWYRQLPEEGLKFMVYLQKENIIDESGMPKERFSAEFPKEGPSILRIQQVVRGDSAAYFCASSQDRVRGHQPQHFGDGTRLSIL.